This T cell receptor (beta chain) comes out of a study of regulatory T cells in long-lasting Graves disease. Looking at the study overall: Persistent cases took antithyroid drugs over 5 years and stayed TSH receptor antibody positive.

This CDR3 contains 12 residues. J gave up 2 bases and V 7 bases, and 5 bases lay outside the gene matches. Germline V gene data show CDR1 as DFQATT and CDR2 as SNEGSKA (reference sequence). This clonotype was observed a handful of times. Time point: persistent/refractory GD, antithyroid drugs over 5 years with positive TRAb. Construction of the TCR library relied on RNA isolated from PBMCs. Researchers made TCR beta libraries by using iRepertoire HTBI primers and running Arm-PCR on CDR3 regions. TCRdb redid the calling of the multiplex PCR reads with MiXCR, one entry per CDR3 protein. The sample has 600,000 to 800,000 distinct CDR3 sequences, about 30% seen once.

The chain employs TRBV20-1 and TRBJ2-7, with 7 bases lining up with TRBD1. The sequence derives from a female donor with Graves disease. The sequencing here drew on peripheral blood mononuclear cells (PBMCs), taken when the disease was refractory, from a patient treated with antithyroid drugs. As DNA, the CDR3 is TGCAGTGTTCAAGACAGGGCCTACGAGCAGTACTTC. It yields the protein CSVQDRAYEQYF.